This entry describes one T cell receptor beta chain. This sample is part of a study of CD8 T cells in Susac syndrome. A quantity of about 0.5 to 1 ug RNA underwent reverse transcription using random hexamers. TCRdb ran MiXCR on the immunoSEQ multiplex PCR reads and lists one entry per CDR3 protein. The table has some 110,000 distinct CDR3 sequences, over 85% seen once. Specimen: CD8+ T cells from PBMCs. The origin of this receptor is a human donor with multiple sclerosis.

The CDR3: CASIGGRSRDYTF. The CDR3 DNA sequence: TGTGCCAGCATCGGTGGGAGAAGCCGGGACTACACCTTC. The J gene is TRBJ1-2, the V gene TRBV19; D is unresolved. The CDR3 totals 13 residues. V was pared by 9 bases and J by 10 bases, with 21 bases between. Per germline, CDR1 LNHDA and CDR2 SQIVND (reference sequence). The full variable domain, rest sourced from reference TRBV19 and TRBJ1-2, is DGGITQSPKYLFRKEGQNVTLSCEQNLNHDAMYWYRQDPGQGLRLIYYSQIVNDFQKGDIAEGYSVSREKKESFPLTVTSAQKNPTAFYLCASIGGRSRDYTFGSGTRLTVV.